The 17 T cell receptor beta chains reported below all come from one sample, sequenced in a study of CXCR3-negative and CXCR3-positive naive CD8 T cells. The authors made the TRB cDNA libraries by 5' RACE using UMI labels. Using the 5' RACE reads, TCRdb records one entry per CDR3 protein without DNA. The listing contains about 40,000 distinct CDR3 sequences. The sequenced material came from memory CD8+ T cells from blood. The receptors were gathered from a human donor in good health. Some clones in this sample may be carry-over from other donors' samples.

The chain links TRBV7-2 to TRBJ2-7; lacking DNA, the TRBD2 call made by TCRdb goes unchecked. Germline V CDR1 and CDR2: SGHTA, FQGNSA. The CDR3 runs 13 residues. CDR3 protein: CASSLGLGYEQYF.

The rearrangement links TRBV7-2 to TRBJ2-2; the D call of TRBD1 rests on TCRdb alone, since no DNA is present to check it. The CDR3 is 16 residues long. Germline lookup yields CDR1 SGHTA and CDR2 FQGNSA. CDR3 residues: CASSLRAATGTGELFF.

V gene TRBV28 combines with J gene TRBJ2-1; the D call of TRBD1 rests on TCRdb alone, since no DNA is present to check it. From germline, CDR1 is MDHEN and CDR2 SYDVKM. There are 15 residues in the CDR3. Here the CDR3 reads CASSPRDLADNEQFF.

The rearrangement joins TRBV28 to TRBJ2-7; lacking DNA, the TRBD1 call made by TCRdb goes unchecked. The CDR3 runs 12 residues. Germline CDR1 and CDR2: MDHEN and SYDVKM. Here the CDR3 reads CASGGGYYEQYF.

J is TRBJ1-1 and V is TRBV29-1; TCRdb selects TRBD1, and the lack of DNA leaves this call unchecked. Germline loops: CDR1 SQVTM, CDR2 ANQGSEA. CDR3 length: 11 amino acids. CDR3 sequence reads: CSPRGGTEAFF.

The chain combines TRBV4-1 with TRBJ1-3. Germline V gene lookup returns CDR1 MGHRA and CDR2 YSYEKL. There are 13 residues in the CDR3. This CDR3 is CASSPFVRDVVYF.

The chain uses TRBV7-3 and TRBJ1-1. Germline loops: CDR1 SGHTA, CDR2 FQGTGA. The CDR3 consists of 13 residues. CDR3 sequence: CASSLGKNNEAFF. Combining the CDR3 with reference TRBV7-3 and TRBJ1-1 gives the whole variable domain GAGVSQTPSNKVTEKGKYVELRCDPISGHTALYWYRQSLGQGPEFLIYFQGTGAADDSGLPNDRFFAVRPEGSVSTLKIQRTERGDSAVYLCASSLGKNNEAFFGQGTRLTVV.

V usage is TRBV7-9 and J usage is TRBJ2-3; TCRdb proposes TRBD2, but this gene call is untestable without DNA. The length of the CDR3 is 17 residues. Germline CDR1 and CDR2: SEHNR and FQNEAQ (reference sequence). This chain's CDR3 is CASSLGGSGGRTDTQYF.

The chain is built from TRBV3-1 and TRBJ2-7; TCRdb picks TRBD2, but there is no DNA to check that call. There are 15 residues in the CDR3. From germline, CDR1 is LGHDT and CDR2 YNNKEL (reference sequence). CDR3: CASSQTGLAPYEQYF.

V and J are TRBV21-1 and TRBJ2-5; TCRdb indicates TRBD1, and absent DNA this call remains unverified. TRBV21-1 is a recognized pseudogene. This CDR3 comprises 14 residues. This CDR3 reads CASSFPGVKETQYF.

The V call is TRBV29-1, the J call TRBJ2-7. CDR1 is SQVTM, CDR2 ANQGSEA, per germline. This CDR3 is 12 amino acids long. The CDR3 here is CSVEVGSAEQYF.

J is TRBJ2-3 and V is TRBV5-1; TCRdb gives TRBD1 as the D gene, but with no DNA this cannot be confirmed. Germline V gives CDR1 SGHRS, CDR2 YFSETQ. This CDR3 spans 13 amino acids. The CDR3 reads CASKRGGPDTQYF.

The CDR3 region is CASSSTTGNPRPQHF. V and J are TRBV5-5 and TRBJ1-5; TCRdb proposes TRBD1, but this gene call is untestable without DNA. Germline V CDR1 and CDR2: SGHKS, YYEKEE (reference sequence). The CDR3 covers 15 residues. Supplemented by reference TRBV5-5 and TRBJ1-5, the full variable domain reads DAGVTQSPTHLIKTRGQQVTLRCSPISGHKSVSWYQQVLGQGPQFIFQYYEKEERGRGNFPDRFSARQFPNYSSELNVNALLLGDSALYLCASSSTTGNPRPQHFGDGTRLSIL.

CDR3 region: CASSEGQQRWNIQYF. This rearrangement joins TRBV5-5 to TRBJ2-4; lacking DNA, the TRBD1 call made by TCRdb goes unchecked. The CDR3 has 15 amino acids. Germline V lookup: CDR1 SGHKS, CDR2 YYEKEE (reference sequence).

J is TRBJ2-5 and V is TRBV3-1; TCRdb selects TRBD2, and the lack of DNA leaves this call unchecked. The germline V gene encodes CDR1 LGHDT and CDR2 YNNKEL (reference sequence). The length of the CDR3 is 16 residues. The CDR3 is CASSAVVLAGEETQYF.

The chain recombines TRBV15 with TRBJ2-1; the D gene TCRdb calls, TRBD2, cannot be checked with no DNA. CDR1 is LNHNV, CDR2 YYDKDF, per germline (reference sequence). The CDR3 consists of 14 residues. CDR3 loop: CATSRTSNEDEQFF.

The chain has TRBV18 and TRBJ1-5; TCRdb proposes TRBD1, but this gene call is untestable without DNA. CDR1 is KGHSH and CDR2 is LQKENI in the germline V gene. The CDR3 spans 18 residues. This chain's CDR3 is CASSQHRRVGHYDQPQHF.